Sequencing of this T cell receptor beta chain was carried out in a study of T cell responses to AZD1222 COVID-19 vaccine. Study-level background: It was second doses at about 4 or about 12 weeks that were pooled.

Study results and caveats: The CD4 TCRs associated with vaccination extended across spike and predominated at 160-218 and 743-854. Reportedly, nearly half of unique spike TCRs recognized epitopes outside B.1.351/B.1.1.7 mutations. Recipients of two AZD1222 doses showed rising Spike-specific TCR breadth and depth.

Turning to this clone: No antigen is known for it.

The germline V gene encodes CDR1 SGHNT and CDR2 YYREEE (reference sequence). This CDR3 has 14 residues. Trimming cost V 2 bases and J 8 bases; bases outside gene matches: 4. Clones were read by immunoSEQ multiplex PCR, and TCRdb kept only the in-frame ones, dropping some. The sample shows 40,000 to 55,000 clones, 80% of them seen only once. This sequence was found in an adult in good health. The input for sequencing was peripheral blood, taken on day 0 of AZD1222 vaccination. The V call is TRBV5-4, the J call TRBJ2-1, with 10 bases that match TRBD2. The CDR3: CASSLSGGADEQFF. The CDR3, as DNA: TGTGCCAGCAGCTTAAGCGGGGGGGCCGATGAGCAGTTCTTC.